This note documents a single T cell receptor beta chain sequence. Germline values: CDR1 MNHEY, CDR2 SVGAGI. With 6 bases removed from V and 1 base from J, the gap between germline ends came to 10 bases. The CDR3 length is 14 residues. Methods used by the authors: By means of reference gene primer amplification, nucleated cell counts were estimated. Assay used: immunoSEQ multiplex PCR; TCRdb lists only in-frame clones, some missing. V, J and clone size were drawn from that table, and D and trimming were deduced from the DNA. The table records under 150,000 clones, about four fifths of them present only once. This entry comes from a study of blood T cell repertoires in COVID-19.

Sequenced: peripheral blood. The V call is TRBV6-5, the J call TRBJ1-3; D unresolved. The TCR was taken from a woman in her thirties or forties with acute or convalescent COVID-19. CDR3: CASSVRVSGNTIYF. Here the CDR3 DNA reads TGTGCCAGCAGCGTTCGGGTATCTGGAAACACCATATATTTT.